The 11 T cell receptor beta chains below were found in one sample sequenced in a study of CD8 T cells in ankylosing spondylitis. From the 5' RACE reads, TCRdb called clonotypes with MiXCR, one entry per CDR3 protein. The table shows some 140,000 distinct CDR3 sequences, with about 6.7% occurring only once. The specimen sequenced was blood, either unsorted or a sorted T cell fraction (not recorded which). The receptors derive from a female donor with ankylosing spondylitis or in good health (not recorded which).

This clonotype has a count of ten or more. The DNA for the CDR3 is TGTGCCAGCAGCTTATACGGGGCAGGGGAGGGAGATACGCAGTATTTT. This sequence encodes CASSLYGAGEGDTQYF. The chain links TRBV7-9 to TRBJ2-3; the D gene is possibly TRBD2 (7 bases). Between the trimmed V and J ends, which lost 2 bases and 5 bases, there was a span of 17 bases. Per germline, CDR1 SEHNR and CDR2 FQNEAQ (reference sequence). The CDR3 length is 16 residues.

This clonotype was detected many times. The chain is built from TRBV6-5 and TRBJ1-2; D is undetermined. The CDR3 extends over 15 amino acids. V gave up 0 bases and J gave up 1 base, with 9 bases separating them. CDR1 is MNHEY, CDR2 SVGAGI, per germline. The CDR3 region is CASSYSSGINYGYTF. CDR3 DNA: TGTGCCAGCAGTTACTCGTCTGGAATTAACTATGGCTACACCTTC.

This clonotype was seen a handful of times. The junction shows a germline mismatch at one end, possibly a read error. The V call is TRBV7-9, the J call TRBJ2-7; D possibly matches TRBD1 or TRBD2 (5 bases each). Germline CDR1 and CDR2: SEHNR and FQNEAQ (reference sequence). The CDR3 runs to 15 residues. The CDR3 DNA reads as TGTGCCGGCAGCCCCCCCCGGGGCCCCGTCGGCGAGCAGTACTTC. Amino acids: CAGSPPRGPVGEQYF.

Ten or more counts support this clonotype. DNA for the CDR3: TGTGCCAGCAGTTCGACTAGCGGTTTCGAGACCCAGTACTTC. This codes for CASSSTSGFETQYF. The chain uses TRBV6-5 and TRBJ2-5; 9 bases line up with TRBD2. Germline loops: CDR1 MNHEY, CDR2 SVGAGI. The length of the CDR3 is 14 residues. The V segment lost 4 bases and the J segment 5 bases; nucleotides outside the gene matches: 5.

This clonotype was recorded many times. The V gene is TRBV5-1, the J gene TRBJ1-2; 9 positions match TRBD1. Germline CDR1 is SGHRS and CDR2 is YFSETQ. This CDR3 is 15 amino acids long. V shed 4 bases and J 4 bases; nucleotides not matched to a gene: 8. The CDR3 loop reads CASSKGDRDLYGYTF. For the CDR3, the DNA is TGCGCCAGCAGCAAGGGGGACAGGGACCTCTATGGCTACACCTTC.

Ten or more counts support this clonotype. The chain links TRBV7-2 to TRBJ2-1, with TRBD2 matching 10 bases. V dropped 4 bases and J dropped 5; count of bases not matched to a gene: 5. The CDR3 is 15 amino acids. Germline V lookup: CDR1 SGHTA, CDR2 FQGNSA. CDR3 amino acids: CASSSGTSVNNEQFF. Here the CDR3 DNA reads TGTGCCAGCAGCTCCGGGACTAGCGTCAACAATGAGCAGTTCTTC.

In this sample, this clonotype turned up many times. The chain employs TRBV2 and TRBJ1-4; unclear D gene. The V gene lost 0 bases and the J gene lost 0 bases, with 8 bases spanning the gap. CDR3 length equals 16 residues. Germline lookup yields CDR1 SNHLY and CDR2 FYNNEI. CDR3: CASSEAETSTNEKLFF. CDR3 nucleotide sequence: TGTGCCAGCAGTGAAGCTGAGACATCAACTAATGAAAAACTGTTTTTT.

This clonotype was seen many times. The chain combines TRBV5-6 with TRBJ2-2; the match to TRBD2 covers 9 bases. Unmatched junction bases numbered 3, after V lost 0 bases and J lost 3 bases. CDR3 length equals 16 residues. Germline V gene sequence: CDR1 SGHDT, CDR2 YYEEEE. The CDR3 region is CASSLVSGGYTGELFF. The CDR3 nucleotides read TGTGCCAGCAGCTTGGTTAGCGGGGGTTACACCGGGGAGCTGTTTTTT. Supplemented by reference TRBV5-6 and TRBJ2-2, the full variable domain reads DAGVTQSPTHLIKTRGQQVTLRCSPKSGHDTVSWYQQALGQGPQFIFQYYEEEERQRGNFPDRFSGHQFPNYSSELNVNALLLGDSALYLCASSLVSGGYTGELFFGEGSRLTVL.

This clonotype showed up many times. The chain joins TRBV21-1 to TRBJ2-3; no DNA check was done on the table's D call, TRBD2. TRBV21-1 is marked as a pseudogene. This CDR3 is 19 amino acids long. Here the CDR3 reads CASSRRSGGEYKGTDTQYF. The CDR3 nucleotides are TGTGCCAGCAGCCGACGATCGGGGGGGGAGTATAAAGGGACAGATACGCAGTATTTT.

This clonotype was picked up many times. The chain has TRBV4-1 and TRBJ2-7, with D perhaps matching TRBD1 or TRBD2 (5 bases each). The CDR3 is 15 residues long. V lost 1 base and J 0 bases, leaving 10 bases between the germline ends. In germline, CDR1 is MGHRA, CDR2 YSYEKL. The CDR3 sequence: CASSQVPGRSYEQYF. CDR3 coding DNA: TGCGCCAGCAGCCAAGTCCCGGGACGCTCCTACGAGCAGTACTTC.

This clonotype was counted ten times or more. The chain has TRBV28 and TRBJ1-5, with 8 positions matching TRBD1. The length of the CDR3 is 15 residues. CDR1 and CDR2 from the germline V gene are MDHEN and SYDVKM. V dropped 4 bases and J dropped 4; count of bases not matched to a gene: 6. In DNA form, the CDR3 reads TGTGCCAGCAGTTCTATCCAGGGGGCGAATCAGCCCCAGCATTTT. This gives the protein CASSSIQGANQPQHF.